This TCR beta chain was recovered during a study of cytomegalovirus exposure and HLA in healthy donors. Looking at the study overall: In an early release, HLA-typed donors contributed approximately 82 million unique TCR sequences.

V was cut by 4 bases and J by 4 bases, with 13 bases left in between. Germline V gene data show CDR1 as ENHRY and CDR2 as SYGVKD. The CDR3 consists of 14 residues. Primers for the PCR totalled 60 Vbeta and 13 Jbeta. This table comes from immunoSEQ multiplex PCR, and its TCRdb copy is limited to in-frame clones, with some not included. This table holds over 70,000 clones, 70% to 90% found once. General study results and limits: Previous analysis showed most TCR beta V segments were productive about 90% or about 30% of the time.

About this clone: Its matching antigen is unknown.

The receptor comes from a man aged 18 to 30 in good health and CMV-seronegative. The chain uses TRBV10-3 and TRBJ1-2, with a tentative D call TRBD1 (6 bases). The specimen sequenced was PBMCs. In DNA, the CDR3 is TGTGCCATCAGTGGGGACATCTCGGGCTATGGCTACACCTTC. Amino acid sequence: CAISGDISGYGYTF.